What follows are 17 T cell receptor beta chains derived from one specimen sequenced in a study of CD8 T cells in Susac syndrome. The RNA input was 0.5 to 1 ug, and it was reverse transcribed with random hexamers. MiXCR, run by TCRdb on the immunoSEQ multiplex PCR reads, gives a single entry per CDR3 protein. The sample includes roughly 200,000 distinct CDR3 sequences, approximately 95% of them seen just once. The specimen was CD4+ T cells from PBMCs. The origin of the receptors is a human donor with multiple sclerosis.

The chain links TRBV3-1 to TRBJ1-1, with D perhaps TRBD1 (5 bases). The CDR3 loop spans 12 amino acids. The V end lost 2 bases, the J end lost 6 bases, and 7 bases lay between the germline ends. The germline gives CDR1 LGHDT, CDR2 YNNKEL (reference sequence). The CDR3 coding sequence is TGTGCCAGCAGCCAACCCAGGGCTGAAGCTTTCTTT. It codes for CASSQPRAEAFF.

The chain carries TRBV13 and TRBJ2-1; D not resolved. Looked up from germline, CDR1 is PRHDT and CDR2 is FYEKMQ (reference sequence). CDR3 size: 13 residues. Trimming stripped 5 bases from V and 9 bases from J, with 14 bases between. CDR3: CASSLTSTREQFF. CDR3 nucleotides: TGTGCCAGCAGCCTGACAAGCACCCGTGAGCAGTTCTTC.

The rearrangement links TRBV20-1 to TRBJ1-5, with D possibly matching TRBD1 (6 bases). From germline, CDR1 is DFQATT and CDR2 SNEGSKA (reference sequence). Trimming shortened V by 1 base and J by 2 bases, and 12 bases separated the two germline ends. The CDR3 runs to 15 residues. In DNA form, the CDR3 reads TGCAGTGCTAGAGGGGGGGGCGGCGGCAATCAGCCCCAGCATTTT. It yields the protein CSARGGGGGNQPQHF.

The V gene is TRBV3-1, the J gene TRBJ2-6, with D hard to call. This CDR3 contains 19 residues. V gave up 1 base and J gave up 1 base, with 17 bases separating them. From germline, CDR1 is LGHDT and CDR2 YNNKEL (reference sequence). This CDR3 reads CASSQVFISSLSGANVLTF. The CDR3 DNA is TGTGCCAGCAGCCAAGTTTTTATATCATCTCTATCTGGGGCCAACGTCCTGACTTTC.

The chain recombines TRBV9 with TRBJ2-1, with 7 positions matching TRBD2. From germline, CDR1 is SGDLS and CDR2 YYNGEE. Losses at the gene ends were 0 bases for V and 3 bases for J; bases not matched to a gene: 3. The CDR3 is 15 amino acids. CDR3 coding DNA: TGTGCCAGCAGCGTAGTGTTAGCGGGCTACAATGAGCAGTTCTTC. As protein: CASSVVLAGYNEQFF.

The chain is built from TRBV27 and TRBJ2-7; no firm D call. The CDR3 has 16 residues. Trimming removed 8 bases from V and 2 bases from J, with 22 bases in between. Germline CDR1 is MNHEY and CDR2 is SMNVEV (reference sequence). The CDR3 DNA reads as TGTGCCAGCTCACCCCTCCCGGTTTGGGGTCCCTACGAGCAGTACGTC. Protein product: CASSPLPVWGPYEQYV.

The chain has TRBV7-9 and TRBJ2-1; D call uncertain. The ends were cut back, 5 bases at V and 5 bases at J, with 10 bases in the middle. Germline assignment: CDR1 SEHNR and CDR2 FQNEAQ (reference sequence). The CDR3 has 13 residues. In nucleotides, the CDR3 is TGTGCCAGCAGCACTGCGACCCACAATGAGCAGTTCTTC. It yields the protein CASSTATHNEQFF.

The chain carries TRBV11-2 and TRBJ2-1; 9 bases agree with TRBD2. The V gene's germline CDR1 is SGHAT and CDR2 FQNNGV. This CDR3 spans 17 amino acids. The trim removed 1 base at V and 4 bases at J, leaving 8 bases unmatched. For the CDR3, the DNA is TGTGCCAGCAGCTTAGTAGCGCGGGGGGGCCTTTACAATGAGCAGTTCTTC. Translating it yields CASSLVARGGLYNEQFF.

The chain uses TRBV5-4 and TRBJ2-5; D might be TRBD1 (5 bases). V lost 3 bases to trimming and J lost 2 bases, with 11 bases between them. Looked up from germline, CDR1 is SGHNT and CDR2 is YYREEE (reference sequence). This CDR3 has 14 amino acids. CDR3 residues: CASSSDRFQETQYF. The CDR3 DNA follows: TGTGCCAGCAGCTCAGACAGATTTCAAGAGACCCAGTACTTC.

V and J are TRBV7-3 and TRBJ2-3, with D possibly TRBD2 on 6 matching bases. The CDR3 runs 13 residues. Germline lookup yields CDR1 SGHTA and CDR2 FQGTGA. Between the trimmed V and J ends, which lost 5 bases and 4 bases, there was a span of 10 bases. CDR3 bases: TGTGCCAGCAGCCCCGGGAGTGCAGATACGCAGTATTTT. This sequence encodes CASSPGSADTQYF.

The chain carries TRBV30 and TRBJ2-5, with a weak D call TRBD2 (5 bases). Trimming left V 4 bases short and J 5 bases short, with 17 bases between. This CDR3 comprises 14 residues. Germline V gives CDR1 GTSNPN, CDR2 SVGIG (reference sequence). The CDR3 nucleotides are TGTGCCTGGACCCCCACTCCGGGGAGTGAGACCCAGTACTTC. Translated: CAWTPTPGSETQYF.

The V gene is TRBV14, the J gene TRBJ1-6; no reliable D call. CDR3 length: 13 residues. Deletions cut 0 bases from V and 8 bases from J, with 5 bases between. Per germline, CDR1 SGHDN and CDR2 FVKESK. CDR3 bases: TGTGCCAGCAGCCAAGAATCGGATTCACCCCTCCACTTT. This gives the protein CASSQESDSPLHF.

CDR3 region: CSARRGADNQPQHF. CDR3 nucleotides: TGCAGTGCAAGGAGGGGGGCGGACAATCAGCCCCAGCATTTT. This chain uses TRBV20-1 with TRBJ1-5, with D possibly being TRBD1 (6 bases). Germline V gene sequence: CDR1 DFQATT, CDR2 SNEGSKA (reference sequence). Between the trimmed V and J ends, which lost 6 bases and 3 bases, there was a span of 15 bases. The CDR3 extends over 14 amino acids.

The V gene is TRBV30, the J gene TRBJ1-6; D not certain. CDR3 length: 14 amino acids. Germline V gene data show CDR1 as GTSNPN and CDR2 as SVGIG (reference sequence). V lost 2 bases, J lost 9 bases, and 14 bases lay in between. CDR3 DNA sequence: TGTGCCTGGAGTCCCTCGTCTGCGGGTTCACCCCTCCACTTT. Translating it yields CAWSPSSAGSPLHF.

The genes are TRBV29-1 and TRBJ1-1; TRBD1 is a possible D gene (5 bases). With 6 bases removed from V and 0 bases from J, the gap between germline ends came to 14 bases. Looked up from germline, CDR1 is SQVTM and CDR2 is ANQGSEA. CDR3 size: 14 residues. CDR3 sequence reads: CSVLGPTVNTEAFF. In DNA, the CDR3 is TGCAGCGTCCTAGGCCCGACAGTGAACACTGAAGCTTTCTTT.

V gene TRBV29-1 combines with J gene TRBJ2-3; TRBD1 agrees at 7 bases. Germline CDR1 SQVTM, CDR2 ANQGSEA. CDR3 length equals 12 residues. V lost 7 bases, J lost 1 base, and 2 bases stayed unmatched. As DNA, the CDR3 is TGCAGCGGTGACAGGGGCACAGATACGCAGTATTTT. Amino acids: CSGDRGTDTQYF.

This chain connects TRBV3-1 to TRBJ2-5, with D tentatively TRBD1 (6 bases). The germline CDR1 and CDR2 sequences are LGHDT and YNNKEL (reference sequence). The CDR3 consists of 15 residues. Between the trimmed V and J ends, which lost 6 bases and 1 base, there was a span of 15 bases. The DNA of the CDR3 is TGTGCCAGCAGTTTCACCACAGGGCTCCAAGAGACCCAGTACTTC. As protein: CASSFTTGLQETQYF.